This TCR beta chain was identified in a study of blood T cell repertoires in COVID-19. Turning to the study itself: Some COVID-19 samples were acute and others convalescent; all came from the United States, Italy and Spain.

V was pared by 5 bases and J by 2 bases, with 8 bases of the junction left unmatched. Germline CDR1 LGHDT, CDR2 YNNKEL (reference sequence). The length of the CDR3 is 16 residues. Per the authors' pipeline: Quantification of nucleated cells was approximated via reference gene primer amplification. The protocol was immunoSEQ multiplex PCR, while the TCRdb copy is restricted to in-frame clones and leaves out a portion. The V and J calls and clone size are taken from that table; D and trimming were inferred from the DNA. The sample has some 100,000 clones, roughly 86% seen once. This TCR was recovered from a woman aged 55-70 years with acute or convalescent COVID-19. What was sequenced was peripheral blood. The chain carries TRBV3-1 (or the pseudogene TRBV3-2) and TRBJ2-5, with 10 bases lining up with TRBD2. The DNA of the CDR3 is TGTGCCAGCAGCTTGGGGACTAGCGACGTTCAAGAGACCCAGTACTTC. Amino acids: CASSLGTSDVQETQYF.